This T cell receptor (beta chain) originates from a study of OX40 agonist ivuxolimab in advanced cancers. Background on the study: Participants, 80% to 90% male, averaged roughly 59 years of age, ranging from about 20 to 79. Points from the study as a whole: CD4+ and CD8+ blood T cells expanded clonally by week 6 at 0.1 to 3.0 mg/kg. Averaged across samples, CD8+ T cells carried more expanded clones than CD4+ did.

Exclusion of a patient followed from autoimmune disease history or systemic immunosuppression. Produced via immunoSEQ multiplex PCR; TCRdb's table is partial and in-frame only. The table shows more than 95,000 clones, with under 95% occurring only once. This CDR3 has 15 residues. Trimming at V came to 0 bases and at J to 7 bases, leaving 4 bases not matched to a gene. Germline-derived CDR1 and CDR2 are SGHRS and YFSETQ. In regard to this clone: Its antigen is not known.

The sample in question was CD4+ or CD8+ T cells sorted from blood, obtained in a trial of the OX40 agonist ivuxolimab. The sequence was collected from an adult with an advanced solid tumor such as melanoma, head and neck, liver or kidney cancer. The chain employs TRBV5-1 and TRBJ1-5; 10 bases are a match to TRBD1. The CDR3 DNA sequence: TGCGCCAGCAGCTTGGGGGACAGGGGAAGCCAGCCCCAGCATTTT. Encoded protein: CASSLGDRGSQPQHF.